The 3 T cell receptor beta chains presented below share a single source sample, sequenced in a study of T-cell reconstitution after alpha-beta-depleted transplantation in children. Unique molecular identifiers were used to barcode this TCRbeta library. TCRdb independently ran MiXCR on the PCR reads; one entry per CDR3 protein. The sample includes about 250,000 distinct CDR3 sequences, more than 20% of them seen just once. The starting material was PBMCs, mostly from graft donor cells, obtained 360 days after TCRalphabeta/CD19-depleted stem cell transplant. Receptors originate from a female patient between 2 and 10 years old who had a stem cell transplant for congenital amegakaryocytic thrombocytopenia, so the T cells may come from the graft donor.

This clonotype was counted between two and nine times. The V call is TRBV20-1, the J call TRBJ2-3, with D possibly matching TRBD1 (5 bases). Looked up from germline, CDR1 is DFQATT and CDR2 is SNEGSKA (reference sequence). Trimming left V 3 bases short and J 0 bases short, with 16 bases between. The CDR3 consists of 16 residues. CDR3 coding DNA: TGCAGTGCTAGCTCGGACATGTCAGGGAGCACAGATACGCAGTATTTT. It yields the protein CSASSDMSGSTDTQYF.

This clonotype was counted between two and nine times. The rearrangement links TRBV12-3 or TRBV12-4 to TRBJ2-7, with D perhaps assigned TRBD1 or TRBD2 (6 bases each). The CDR3 extends over 14 amino acids. Between the trimmed V and J ends, which lost 7 bases and 4 bases, there was a span of 17 bases. The CDR3 DNA reads TGTGCCAGCAACGCCGGGGGCAAAAAATACGAGCAGTACTTC. It specifies CASNAGGKKYEQYF.

The sample holds a few counts of this clonotype. The V gene is TRBV7-2, the J gene TRBJ2-1, with D possibly being TRBD2 (6 bases). V lost 6 bases to trimming and J lost 12 bases, with 18 bases between them. Germline CDR1 reads SGHTA; CDR2 reads FQGNSA. The CDR3 runs to 13 residues. CDR3 in amino acids: CASRQGSGYSQFF. CDR3 nucleotides: TGTGCCAGCAGGCAGGGTAGCGGTTACTCGCAGTTCTTC.